The 29 T cell receptor beta chains reported below all come from one sample, sequenced in a study of identical twins. TCRdb itself ran the 5' RACE reads through MiXCR, one entry per CDR3 protein. The sample has fewer than 650,000 distinct CDR3 sequences; 9.5% to 10% are singletons. A further study also used this sample, focusing on yellow fever vaccine responses in identical twins.

The sample comprised PBMCs. These receptors were obtained from a woman aged 18-29 years in good health.

The genes are TRBV12-3 or TRBV12-4 and TRBJ2-1, with TRBD1 identical over 7 bases. There are 15 residues in the CDR3. The V segment lost 1 base and the J segment 5 bases; nucleotides outside the gene matches: 5. CDR3 bases: TGTGCCAGCAGTTTAGAGGGACAGCAACACAATGAGCAGTTCTTC. Translated, it gives CASSLEGQQHNEQFF.

The table lists this clonotype with a few counts. The chain is built from TRBV30 and TRBJ2-1; D remains unclear. The CDR3 is made up of 12 amino acids. Germline CDR1 GTSNPN, CDR2 SVGIG (reference sequence). The V gene lost 0 bases and the J gene lost 7 bases, with 7 bases spanning the gap. In DNA form, the CDR3 reads TGTGCCTGGAGTGTATCCGGAAATGAGCAGTTCTTC. Amino acids: CAWSVSGNEQFF.

This clonotype was observed at least ten times. The chain combines TRBV6-5 with TRBJ2-1; a weak D match, TRBD1 (5 bases). Trimming cost V 0 bases and J 5 bases, with 11 bases left between them. The CDR3 runs 15 residues. Germline CDR1 reads MNHEY; CDR2 reads SVGAGI. Written as DNA, the CDR3 is TGTGCCAGCAGTTACTCAGGGCAGGGAAACAATGAGCAGTTCTTC. Its protein is CASSYSGQGNNEQFF.

This clonotype was seen many times. The chain is built from TRBV24-1 and TRBJ2-7; D is uncertain. Germline CDR1 is KGHDR and CDR2 is SFDVKD. Trimming removed 1 base at V and 7 bases at J, with 16 bases between. This CDR3 is 15 amino acids long. The CDR3: CATSDLRATLGEQYF. CDR3 nucleotides: TGTGCCACCAGTGATTTAAGAGCCACACTGGGGGAGCAGTACTTC.

The CDR3 loop is CASSPPDREVFEQYF. DNA for the CDR3: TGCGCCAGCAGTCCTCCGGACAGGGAGGTCTTCGAACAGTACTTC. This chain connects TRBV23-1 to TRBJ2-7, with 8 bases fitting TRBD1. TRBV23-1 is recorded as an ORF, its role being uncertain. The CDR3 consists of 15 residues. With 4 bases clipped from V and 10 bases from J, the junction kept 15 bases outside the gene matches.

The CDR3 here is CASSVVRDYNEQFF. In DNA, the CDR3 is TGTGCCAGCAGCGTAGTGAGAGATTACAATGAGCAGTTCTTC. This chain uses TRBV9 with TRBJ2-1; D uncertain. Looked up from germline, CDR1 is SGDLS and CDR2 is YYNGEE. Trimming pared 0 bases from V and 4 bases from J, leaving 8 bases between. The CDR3 is 14 amino acids.

This sequence joins TRBV7-9 and TRBJ2-3; 8 bases align to TRBD2. The V and J ends lost 5 bases and 0 bases, in that order; junction bases with no gene match: 10. Germline CDR1 SEHNR, CDR2 FQNEAQ (reference sequence). There are 17 residues in the CDR3. The DNA for the CDR3 is TGTGCCAGCAGCCGGGCTAGCGGGCTTTCTAGCACAGATACGCAGTATTTT. Amino acids: CASSRASGLSSTDTQYF.

The rearrangement links TRBV28 to TRBJ1-5; 9 nucleotides match TRBD1. Germline lookup yields CDR1 MDHEN and CDR2 SYDVKM. After removal of 5 bases from V and 2 bases from J, the junction contained 10 bases not matched to a gene. The CDR3 has 17 residues. The CDR3 DNA follows: TGTGCCAGCAGTATCAAAACAGGGGGCATAGGCAATCAGCCCCAGCATTTT. Its translation: CASSIKTGGIGNQPQHF.

This clonotype was seen more than once but under ten times. This chain links TRBV11-2 with TRBJ2-1; D call uncertain. The CDR3 extends over 15 amino acids. Germline CDR1 reads SGHAT; CDR2 reads FQNNGV. Trimming took off 3 bases at V and 5 bases at J, with 14 bases between the two ends. As DNA, the CDR3 is TGTGCCAGCAGCTTTGGACCCCCCCCCCACAATGAGCAGTTCTTC. This encodes CASSFGPPPHNEQFF.

The chain employs TRBV6-2 or TRBV6-3 and TRBJ1-2; D is unclear. The CDR3 consists of 14 residues. Trimming took off 7 bases at V and 8 bases at J, with 20 bases between the two ends. Germline V lookup: CDR1 MNHEY, CDR2 SVGEGT. For the CDR3, the DNA is TGTGCCAGCAAAACCGCGAATCCCTTCGGCGGCTACACCTTC. It encodes CASKTANPFGGYTF.

This clonotype was picked up a small number of times. This chain links TRBV12-3 or TRBV12-4 with TRBJ2-2; D gene unclear. Trimming took 3 bases from V and 5 from J, leaving 13 bases between them. There are 15 residues in the CDR3. The CDR3 DNA sequence: TGTGCCAGCAGTTTGCGGCTAGGAAAGACCGGGGAGCTGTTTTTT. Its translation is CASSLRLGKTGELFF.

This clonotype was detected ten times or more. The genes are TRBV4-1 and TRBJ1-2, with D possibly being TRBD1 (5 bases). The CDR3 has 16 amino acids. Trimming removed 0 bases at V and 8 bases at J, with 19 bases between. CDR1 and CDR2 (germline): MGHRA, YSYEKL. This CDR3 reads CASSQDPGTRGGGYTF. In DNA, the CDR3 is TGCGCCAGCAGCCAAGATCCCGGGACGCGCGGGGGAGGCTACACCTTC.

This clonotype was detected many times. The V call is TRBV29-1, the J call TRBJ1-6; D is unclear. The CDR3 consists of 13 residues. CDR1 is SQVTM and CDR2 is ANQGSEA in the germline V gene. V was cut by 5 bases and J by 7 bases, with 12 bases left in between. This CDR3 reads CSVRFTVNSPLHF. The CDR3 coding sequence is TGCAGCGTTCGGTTTACAGTCAATTCACCCCTCCACTTT. Filled out from reference TRBV29-1 and TRBJ1-6, the complete variable domain reads SAVISQKPSRDICQRGTSLTIQCQVDSQVTMMFWYRQQPGQSLTLIATANQGSEATYESGFVIDKFPISRPNLTFSTLTVSNMSPEDSSIYLCSVRFTVNSPLHFGNGTRLTVT.

This clonotype was detected only a few times. This rearrangement joins TRBV5-1 to TRBJ2-1; 11 nucleotides line up with TRBD2. After removal of 0 bases from V and 1 base from J, the junction contained 12 bases not matched to a gene. Germline CDR1 SGHRS, CDR2 YFSETQ. CDR3 size: 20 residues. The DNA for the CDR3 is TGCGCCAGCAGCTTGGCCTTGAAAACTAGCGGGAGTAGGTCCTACAATGAGCAGTTCTTC. Amino acids: CASSLALKTSGSRSYNEQFF.

V and J are TRBV5-5 and TRBJ2-1; D is ambiguous. This CDR3 comprises 11 residues. CDR1 and CDR2 from the germline V gene are SGHKS and YYEKEE (reference sequence). Trimming removed 5 bases at V and 12 bases at J, with 12 bases between. CDR3 sequence: CASRSYWGQFF. The CDR3 DNA follows: TGTGCCAGCAGGTCTTATTGGGGGCAGTTCTTC.

At least ten counts were recorded for this clonotype. The chain recombines TRBV7-2 with TRBJ2-5; D remains ambiguous. The CDR3 spans 14 residues. Trimming shortened V by 5 bases and J by 3 bases, and 13 bases separated the two germline ends. The V gene's germline CDR1 is SGHTA and CDR2 FQGNSA. CDR3 sequence (DNA): TGTGCCAGCAGCCCCGGCCGATGGGAAGAGACCCAGTACTTC. It codes for CASSPGRWEETQYF.

In this sample, this clonotype turned up many times. This chain joins TRBV29-1 and TRBJ2-5; D not resolved. The CDR3 consists of 11 residues. Germline V gene lookup returns CDR1 SQVTM and CDR2 ANQGSEA. Trimming took off 3 bases at V and 2 bases at J, with 4 bases between the two ends. CDR3 coding DNA: TGCAGCGTTGACCCACAAGAGACCCAGTACTTC. This sequence encodes CSVDPQETQYF.

This clonotype has ten or more counts. V and J are TRBV28 and TRBJ2-7; 12 bases agree with TRBD1. Unmatched junction bases numbered 7, after V lost 7 bases and J lost 3 bases. This CDR3 region has 15 residues. Germline values: CDR1 MDHEN, CDR2 SYDVKM. CDR3 residues: CASTPGTGGFYEQYF. CDR3 sequence (DNA): TGTGCCAGCACTCCAGGGACAGGGGGCTTCTACGAGCAGTACTTC.

This clonotype was detected many times. The gene calls are TRBV28 and TRBJ1-5; D possibly corresponds to TRBD1 (5 bases). The length of the CDR3 is 15 residues. The V end was cut by 7 bases, the J end by 5 bases, with 18 bases between. Germline V CDR1 and CDR2: MDHEN, SYDVKM. For the CDR3, the DNA is TGTGCCAGCAACCCCCGGGGGGTAGGCGATCAGCCCCAGCATTTT. Translation: CASNPRGVGDQPQHF.

V and J are TRBV20-1 and TRBJ2-3, with D possibly TRBD2 on 6 matching bases. The CDR3 sequence is 20 residues long. V lost 1 base and J lost 1, with 27 bases in between. The germline V gene has CDR1 DFQATT and CDR2 SNEGSKA (reference sequence). This CDR3 reads CSARVPRPSGRWWGTDTQYF. The CDR3 bases are TGCAGTGCTAGAGTGCCACGTCCATCAGGGAGGTGGTGGGGCACAGATACGCAGTATTTT.

At least ten counts were recorded for this clonotype. This chain uses TRBV19 with TRBJ2-7, with D possibly matching TRBD1 (5 bases). The V end was cut by 5 bases, the J end by 2 bases, with 10 bases between. CDR1 is LNHDA and CDR2 is SQIVND in the germline V gene (reference sequence). The CDR3 covers 13 residues. The CDR3 loop reads CASSSAGTYEQYF. For the CDR3, the DNA is TGTGCCAGTAGTTCGGCAGGGACCTACGAGCAGTACTTC.

This clonotype was seen ten or more times. This chain uses TRBV6-1 with TRBJ2-3, with D perhaps TRBD2 (6 bases). From germline, CDR1 is MNHNS and CDR2 SASEGT. The CDR3 runs to 14 residues. V lost 7 bases, J lost 3 bases, and 14 bases lay in between. CDR3 sequence: CASKTRLVTDTQYF. For the CDR3, the DNA is TGTGCCAGCAAGACCCGACTAGTTACAGATACGCAGTATTTT.

This clonotype was recorded at least ten times. V is TRBV14 and J is TRBJ2-1; D may be TRBD2 (5 bases). Germline CDR1 is SGHDN and CDR2 is FVKESK. The CDR3 consists of 14 residues. Trimming removed 3 bases from V and 6 bases from J, with 12 bases in between. CDR3: CASSQRLTSNEQFF. In nucleotides, the CDR3 is TGTGCCAGCAGCCAGAGACTTACTAGCAATGAGCAGTTCTTC.

This clonotype has ten or more counts. The genes are TRBV10-3 and TRBJ2-3, with 7 bases matching TRBD1. Germline-derived CDR1 and CDR2 are ENHRY and SYGVKD. The CDR3 covers 16 residues. V gave up 3 bases and J gave up 1 base; unmatched junction bases: 7. The CDR3: CAISEAFGTGTDTQYF. The CDR3 DNA is TGTGCCATCAGTGAAGCCTTCGGGACAGGCACAGATACGCAGTATTTT.

The chain is built from TRBV3-1 and TRBJ2-3, with D possibly called TRBD1 or TRBD2 (5 bases each). The CDR3 runs 16 residues. V lost 0 bases and J lost 2, with 12 bases in between. Germline V CDR1 and CDR2: LGHDT, YNNKEL (reference sequence). This CDR3 is CASSQETIGTTDTQYF. The CDR3, as DNA: TGTGCCAGCAGCCAAGAAACGATCGGGACCACAGATACGCAGTATTTT.

This clonotype was counted only a few times. The genes are TRBV2 and TRBJ1-2, with a weak D call TRBD1 (5 bases). V lost 0 bases and J 4 bases, leaving 12 bases between the germline ends. Germline V gene data show CDR1 as SNHLY and CDR2 as FYNNEI. This CDR3 comprises 15 residues. CDR3 protein: CASSEALAGIYGYTF. The CDR3 region has the DNA TGTGCCAGCAGTGAAGCGCTTGCAGGGATCTATGGCTACACCTTC.

About this clonotype itself: Possible read error: a much larger clone is one base away. CDR3 nucleotide sequence: TGTGCCAGCAGCGTAGGGGAACAGGGGCGGAAGCAGTACTTC. It translates to CASSVGEQGRKQYF. The J gene is TRBJ2-7, the V gene TRBV9; 7 bases map to TRBD1. The V gene's germline CDR1 is SGDLS and CDR2 YYNGEE. V shed 0 bases and J 8 bases; nucleotides not matched to a gene: 8. The CDR3 extends over 14 amino acids.

The rearrangement links TRBV20-1 to TRBJ2-2, with D perhaps TRBD1 (5 bases). The CDR3 runs to 15 residues. V was shortened by 4 bases and J by 0 bases, with 12 bases between the two germline ends. Germline loops: CDR1 DFQATT, CDR2 SNEGSKA (reference sequence). The CDR3 nucleotides read TGCAGTGCTAATGACCGCAGGGCGAACACCGGGGAGCTGTTTTTT. Encoded protein: CSANDRRANTGELFF.

This clonotype has at least ten counts. The DNA of the CDR3 is TGCGCCAGCAGCCAAGAGAGGGCGGAGGGGCGGGATACGCAGTATTTT. Protein sequence: CASSQERAEGRDTQYF. The chain combines TRBV4-3 with TRBJ2-3; possible D gene TRBD2, 6 bases. Germline V CDR1 and CDR2: LGHNA, YSLEER. The V and J ends lost 0 bases and 6 bases respectively, with 16 bases between them. This CDR3 comprises 16 residues.